These 8 T cell receptor beta chains were all obtained from the same sample, sequenced in a study of blood T cell repertoires in COVID-19. Method: immunoSEQ multiplex PCR; TCRdb's copy keeps in-frame clones and lacks some. The sample has 250,000 to 350,000 clones, around 89% seen once. Specimen: peripheral blood. These receptors came from a woman aged 60-75 years with acute or convalescent COVID-19.

This chain joins TRBV30 and TRBJ2-2; no firm D call. Trimming removed 2 bases from V and 6 bases from J, with 13 bases in between. The CDR3 runs 14 residues. In germline, CDR1 is GTSNPN, CDR2 SVGIG (reference sequence). In nucleotides, the CDR3 is TGTGCCTGGAGTTCTCGCGCGAAGCCCGGGGAGCTGTTTTTT. It codes for CAWSSRAKPGELFF.

The J gene is TRBJ2-1, the V gene TRBV23-1, with 15 nucleotides matching TRBD2. TRBV23-1 is an ORF; its function is uncertain. The CDR3 extends over 18 amino acids. The CDR3, as DNA: TGCCGCATTAGTGGACTAGCGGGAGGGCCGAGCTCCTACAATGAGCAGTTCTTC. It codes for CRISGLAGGPSSYNEQFF.

The chain recombines TRBV4-1 with TRBJ2-2; maybe TRBD1 (6 bases). V lost 1 base, J lost 3 bases, and 12 bases lay in between. This CDR3 region has 16 residues. The germline V gene encodes CDR1 MGHRA and CDR2 YSYEKL. The CDR3 here is CASSQVAGAYTGELFF. CDR3 coding DNA: TGCGCCAGCAGCCAAGTTGCAGGGGCTTACACCGGGGAGCTGTTTTTT.

This chain uses TRBV5-4 with TRBJ1-5; no definite D call. The germline gives CDR1 SGHNT, CDR2 YYREEE (reference sequence). This CDR3 has 13 residues. V was clipped by 0 bases and J by 11 bases, with 12 bases between them. The CDR3 reads CASSLEREPAQHF. The CDR3 DNA follows: TGTGCCAGCAGCTTGGAGCGGGAACCAGCCCAGCATTTT.

The chain has TRBV27 and TRBJ2-7; 7 bases match TRBD2. The CDR3 covers 15 residues. V was clipped by 6 bases and J by 2 bases; unmatched bases: 10. Germline assignment: CDR1 MNHEY and CDR2 SMNVEV (reference sequence). The DNA of the CDR3 is TGTGCCAGCAGCCAGCGGGGAGACAAAACCTACGAGCAGTACTTC. Translated: CASSQRGDKTYEQYF.

The chain links TRBV6-5 to TRBJ1-2; D is ambiguous. V was cut by 4 bases and J by 7 bases, with 13 bases left in between. The germline gives CDR1 MNHEY, CDR2 SVGAGI. The CDR3 is 13 residues long. The CDR3 reads CASSSGRERGYTF. The CDR3 DNA follows: TGTGCCAGCAGTTCCGGACGGGAGCGTGGCTACACCTTC.

This chain joins TRBV29-1 and TRBJ2-6; TRBD1 is a possible D gene (5 bases). Deletions cut 5 bases from V and 4 bases from J, with 9 bases between. Germline V gene data show CDR1 as SQVTM and CDR2 as ANQGSEA. This CDR3 region has 13 residues. CDR3 DNA sequence: TGCAGCGTTCAGGGCTTGGGGGCCAACGTCCTGACTTTC. Encoded protein: CSVQGLGANVLTF.

The V call is TRBV7-3, the J call TRBJ2-1, with 12 bases identical to TRBD1. This CDR3 is 14 amino acids long. Germline V gene sequence: CDR1 SGHTA, CDR2 FQGTGA. With 5 bases clipped from V and 9 bases from J, the junction kept 5 bases outside the gene matches. CDR3 sequence reads: CASSEGQGASEQFF. Here the CDR3 DNA reads TGTGCCAGCAGCGAGGGACAGGGGGCGAGTGAGCAGTTCTTC. Drawing the rest from reference TRBV7-3 and TRBJ2-1, the complete variable domain is GAGVSQTPSNKVTEKGKYVELRCDPISGHTALYWYRQSLGQGPEFLIYFQGTGAADDSGLPNDRFFAVRPEGSVSTLKIQRTERGDSAVYLCASSEGQGASEQFFGPGTRLTVL.